This TCR beta chain emerged from a study of CD8+ T cells in alopecia areata. Study-wide background: Patients received oral tofacitinib, 5 to 10 mg twice daily, for moderate-to-severe alopecia areata.

Sample treatment: oral pan-JAK inhibitor, 5-10 mg twice daily. This clone was found a few times. Its antigen is not identified. The length of the CDR3 is 16 residues. Germline V gene sequence: CDR1 MGHRA, CDR2 YSYEKL. Trimming took off 0 bases at V and 6 bases at J, with 17 bases between the two ends. Study-wide results and caveats: Both scalp clonality and the expanded CD8+ clones among the top 100 showed a significant decrease with tofacitinib. Normal skin contains resident alphabeta T cells, and these are also sequenced in scalp samples.

cDNA prepared by RNA extraction and subsequent reverse transcription served as the template for sequencing. The repertoire was sequenced with immunoSEQ multiplex PCR; TCRdb's copy has only in-frame clones and lacks some. The repertoire holds some 120,000 clones, with 61% as singletons. V is TRBV4-1 and J is TRBJ2-5; D might be TRBD1 (6 bases). This TCR derives from a human donor with alopecia areata. The sequenced sample was CD4+ T cells sorted from blood, obtained at week 4, from a patient treated with tofacitinib. CDR3 nucleotide sequence: TGCGCCAGCAGCCAAGAAGGCGCGCAGGGGCTAAAGACCCAGTACTTC. It yields the protein CASSQEGAQGLKTQYF.